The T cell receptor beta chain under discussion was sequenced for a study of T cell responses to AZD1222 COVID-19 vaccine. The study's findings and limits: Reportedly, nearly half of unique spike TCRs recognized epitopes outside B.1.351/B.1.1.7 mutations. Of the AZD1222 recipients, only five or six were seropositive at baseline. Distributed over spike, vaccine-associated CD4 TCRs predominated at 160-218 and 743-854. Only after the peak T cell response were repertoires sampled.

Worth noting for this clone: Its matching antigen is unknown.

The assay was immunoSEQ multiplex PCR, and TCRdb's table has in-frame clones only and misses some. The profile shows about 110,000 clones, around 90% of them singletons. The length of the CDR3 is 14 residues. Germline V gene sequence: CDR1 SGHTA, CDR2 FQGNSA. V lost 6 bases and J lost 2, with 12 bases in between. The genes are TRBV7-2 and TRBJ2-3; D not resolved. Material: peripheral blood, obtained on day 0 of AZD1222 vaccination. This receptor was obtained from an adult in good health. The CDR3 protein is CASRAVGSTDTQYF. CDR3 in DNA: TGTGCCAGCAGGGCGGTGGGGTCCACAGATACGCAGTATTTT.